This T cell receptor (beta chain) was found in a study of early T cells in non-severe SARS-CoV-2 infection. Looking at the study overall: RNA in bulk from unsorted whole blood was sequenced, and chains were unpaired.

In the library, individual cDNA molecules carried attached unique molecular identifiers. TCRdb re-called the 5' RACE reads with MiXCR, one entry per CDR3 protein. The sample shows around 64,000 distinct CDR3 sequences, about an eighth of them seen only once. The germline V gene has CDR1 SEHNR and CDR2 FQNEAQ (reference sequence). This CDR3 is 17 amino acids long. The V gene lost 6 bases and the J gene lost 3 bases, with 21 bases spanning the gap. The sample holds a few counts of this clonotype. Its target is unknown. Study conclusions and caveats: The study's VDJdb matching favored anti-spike CD8 responses and missed private and CD4 specificities.

The source was whole blood, collected at baseline. The chain recombines TRBV7-9 with TRBJ2-1, with D possibly TRBD2 on 7 matching bases. The TCR comes from an adult who was a healthcare worker with PCR-confirmed SARS-CoV-2 infection or an uninfected control (not recorded which). CDR3 nucleotide sequence: TGTGCCAGCAGTCCACGGGTGGGGAGGGGGTTCTACAATGAGCAGTTCTTC. Translating it yields CASSPRVGRGFYNEQFF.